A single T cell receptor (beta chain) is shown here with its context. Its antigen is still unknown. The CDR3 loop spans 15 amino acids. Trimming at V came to 5 bases and at J to 5 bases, leaving 6 bases not matched to a gene. The germline V gene has CDR1 SGHVS and CDR2 FQNEAQ. This sample was included in a study of OX40 agonist ivuxolimab in advanced cancers. Looking at the study overall: Partial responses were seen in three patients, one with hepatocellular carcinoma and two with cutaneous melanoma.

Generated by immunoSEQ multiplex PCR, the TCRdb table keeps only in-frame clones and is missing some. The sample lists under 75,000 clones, 80% to 95% seen once, with roughly 25% in the top ten. Study results and limitations: Normalized T-cell clonal expansion was also low in some nonresponders. CD4+ and CD8+ blood T cells expanded clonally by week 6 at 0.1 to 3.0 mg/kg.

This chain links TRBV7-8 with TRBJ2-5; 12 bases line up with TRBD2. The material was CD4+ or CD8+ T cells sorted from blood, obtained in a trial of the OX40 agonist ivuxolimab. The TCR sequence derives from an adult with an advanced solid tumor such as melanoma, head and neck, liver or kidney cancer. This CDR3 is CASSQRLAGAETQYF. CDR3 coding DNA: TGTGCCAGCAGCCAAAGACTAGCGGGAGCGGAGACCCAGTACTTC.